The 26 T cell receptor beta chains below were found in one sample sequenced in a study of T-cell memory formation after mild COVID-19. One entry per CDR3 protein, called by TCRdb with MiXCR from the 5' RACE reads. The data show 170,000 or so distinct CDR3 sequences, less than 40% seen once. Sequencing was performed on PBMCs or a T cell subset sorted from them (not recorded which). Receptors were obtained from an adult woman who had mild COVID-19 (a few samples of this study predate the infection). Cell type and time point are not known.

This clonotype has just a few counts. This chain uses TRBV12-3 or TRBV12-4 with TRBJ1-1; 10 positions agree with TRBD1. This CDR3 is built from 12 residues. Trimming took 6 bases from V and 12 from J; bases not matched to a gene: 7. CDR3 amino acids: CASSRTGGFTFF. The CDR3 region has the DNA TGTGCCAGCAGCAGGACAGGGGGTTTTACTTTCTTT.

V is TRBV15 and J is TRBJ1-6, with TRBD1 matching 10 bases. J lost 11 bases, V lost 5 bases, and 6 bases had no gene match. This CDR3 contains 14 residues. Per the germline V gene, CDR1 is LNHNV and CDR2 is YYDKDF (reference sequence). CDR3 protein: CATSSRDRGAPLHF. The CDR3 bases are TGTGCCACCAGCTCCCGGGACAGGGGAGCACCCCTCCACTTT.

This chain links TRBV9 with TRBJ1-5; D is ambiguous. Per germline, CDR1 SGDLS and CDR2 YYNGEE. V gave up 0 bases and J gave up 3 bases, with 7 bases separating them. The CDR3 sequence is 14 residues long. The DNA for the CDR3 is TGTGCCAGCAGCGTAGGCGGGTCCAATCAGCCCCAGCATTTT. It encodes CASSVGGSNQPQHF.

This clonotype was seen ten or more times. The chain uses TRBV12-3 or TRBV12-4 and TRBJ2-4, with a tentative D call TRBD2 (5 bases). V gave up 1 base and J gave up 10 bases, with 5 bases separating them. The CDR3 spans 11 residues. CDR3 sequence: CASSLGGIQYF. The CDR3 DNA sequence: TGTGCCAGCAGTTTAGGCGGGATTCAGTACTTC.

This clonotype was seen only a few times. CDR3 protein: CASSPRDRDTEAFF. The CDR3 DNA reads as TGTGCCAGCTCACCACGGGACAGGGACACTGAAGCTTTCTTT. The J gene is TRBJ1-1, the V gene TRBV18; 9 nucleotides agree with TRBD1. V shed 1 base and J 3 bases; nucleotides not matched to a gene: 0. Germline loops: CDR1 KGHSH, CDR2 LQKENI. The CDR3 runs 14 residues.

This chain links TRBV5-1 with TRBJ2-3; D uncertain. Per germline, CDR1 SGHRS and CDR2 YFSETQ. V was shortened by 4 bases and J by 2 bases, with 8 bases between the two germline ends. This CDR3 has 13 residues. This CDR3 is CASSVLITDTQYF. CDR3 sequence (DNA): TGCGCCAGCAGCGTATTGATCACAGATACGCAGTATTTT.

This clonotype has just one count. The chain combines TRBV6-1 with TRBJ2-1; D is perhaps TRBD2 (5 bases). Trimming removed 7 bases from V and 5 bases from J, with 12 bases in between. This CDR3 has 13 amino acids. Germline assignment: CDR1 MNHNS and CDR2 SASEGT. CDR3 region: CASKWSGDNEQFF. CDR3 nucleotide sequence: TGTGCCAGCAAATGGAGCGGAGACAATGAGCAGTTCTTC.

The V and J genes are TRBV20-1 and TRBJ1-6; 7 bases line up with TRBD1. Germline values: CDR1 DFQATT, CDR2 SNEGSKA (reference sequence). V gave up 2 bases and J gave up 5 bases; unmatched junction bases: 3. This CDR3 has 14 amino acids. The CDR3 region has the DNA TGCAGTGCTAGATTACAGGGGAATAATTCACCCCTCCACTTT. Its translation is CSARLQGNNSPLHF.

The CDR3 here is CASSSGTQNTEAFF. Written as DNA, the CDR3 is TGTGCCAGCAGCAGCGGGACACAGAACACTGAAGCTTTCTTT. The chain links TRBV7-6 to TRBJ1-1; the D gene is possibly TRBD1 (6 bases). CDR1 is SGHVS, CDR2 FNYEAQ, per germline. CDR3 length equals 14 residues. Trimming stripped 5 bases from V and 1 base from J, with 11 bases between.

This clonotype was seen only a few times. The rearrangement uses TRBV10-3 and TRBJ2-2; tentatively, D is TRBD1 (5 bases). Germline loops: CDR1 ENHRY, CDR2 SYGVKD. V lost 5 bases and J 5 bases, leaving 9 bases between the germline ends. The CDR3 is made up of 13 amino acids. The CDR3 spells CAISPKGTGELFF. CDR3 nucleotide sequence: TGTGCCATCAGTCCCAAGGGGACCGGGGAGCTGTTTTTT.

The V gene is TRBV5-1, the J gene TRBJ1-1; weak D call: TRBD1 (6 bases). The CDR3 consists of 12 residues. Germline V gene sequence: CDR1 SGHRS, CDR2 YFSETQ. V was clipped by 4 bases and J by 6 bases, with 10 bases between them. The CDR3 DNA reads as TGCGCCAGCAGCCCCAGGGGTGCTGAAGCTTTCTTT. Its translation: CASSPRGAEAFF.

J is TRBJ2-7 and V is TRBV11-3; 9 bases are shared with TRBD1. Losses at the gene ends were 5 bases for V and 6 bases for J; bases not matched to a gene: 11. The V gene's germline CDR1 is SGHNT and CDR2 YENEEA. This CDR3 region has 15 residues. CDR3 protein: CASSPNRGLSGEQYF. The DNA for the CDR3 is TGTGCCAGCAGCCCAAACAGGGGGCTGTCCGGCGAGCAGTACTTC.

The J gene is TRBJ2-1, the V gene TRBV24-1; D uncertain. Deletions cut 5 bases from V and 10 bases from J, with 14 bases between. Per germline, CDR1 KGHDR and CDR2 SFDVKD. The CDR3 is 13 amino acids. Here the CDR3 reads CATSGSAVREQFF. The CDR3 DNA reads as TGTGCCACCAGTGGGTCTGCGGTGAGGGAGCAGTTCTTC.

In its sample, this clonotype was seen a few times. J is TRBJ2-1 and V is TRBV12-3 or TRBV12-4; D is perhaps TRBD2 (6 bases). V gave up 6 bases and J gave up 7 bases, with 13 bases separating them. The CDR3 has 13 residues. The CDR3 DNA reads TGTGCCAGCAGCATTGACAGCGGGAATGAGCAGTTCTTC. Translating gives CASSIDSGNEQFF.

The rearrangement uses TRBV14 and TRBJ2-7, with a weak D call TRBD1 (6 bases). This CDR3 is 14 amino acids long. With 1 base removed from V and 12 bases from J, the gap between germline ends came to 19 bases. Germline V gene data show CDR1 as SGHDN and CDR2 as FVKESK. The CDR3 loop is CASSQVQGQGDRYF. CDR3 bases: TGTGCCAGCAGCCAAGTACAGGGCCAGGGAGATCGGTACTTC.

This clonotype was seen more than once but under ten times. CDR3 residues: CSADPDRFHEQYF. The CDR3 DNA reads as TGCAGTGCAGATCCGGACAGGTTCCACGAGCAGTACTTC. The V gene is TRBV20-1, the J gene TRBJ2-7, with 7 bases that match TRBD1. Trimming at V came to 6 bases and at J to 5 bases, leaving 10 bases not matched to a gene. The CDR3 consists of 13 residues. Germline values: CDR1 DFQATT, CDR2 SNEGSKA (reference sequence).

V usage is TRBV20-1 and J usage is TRBJ2-3; no firm D call. The CDR3 runs to 13 residues. Germline CDR1 DFQATT, CDR2 SNEGSKA (reference sequence). The germline V and J ends were trimmed by 4 bases and 0 bases, with 8 bases remaining between them. CDR3 nucleotides: TGCAGTGCTACCCAAATAAGCACAGATACGCAGTATTTT. Translated, it gives CSATQISTDTQYF.

The J gene is TRBJ2-7, the V gene TRBV11-3; 8 bases are shared with TRBD2. This CDR3 spans 14 amino acids. Per the germline V gene, CDR1 is SGHNT and CDR2 is YENEEA. V lost 0 bases, J lost 3 bases, and 1 base stayed unmatched. Here the CDR3 reads CASSLESGSYEQYF. Here the CDR3 DNA reads TGTGCCAGCAGCTTAGAAAGCGGGAGCTACGAGCAGTACTTC.

The J gene is TRBJ1-5, the V gene TRBV5-1; 7 bases map to TRBD1. Per germline, CDR1 SGHRS and CDR2 YFSETQ. With 0 bases clipped from V and 9 bases from J, the junction kept 6 bases outside the gene matches. The CDR3 is made up of 14 amino acids. The CDR3 here is CASSLGGGQGPQHF. The CDR3 DNA sequence: TGCGCCAGCAGCTTGGGAGGGGGCCAGGGGCCCCAGCATTTT. Looking up the rest from reference TRBV5-1 and TRBJ1-5 gives the full variable domain: KAGVTQTPRYLIKTRGQQVTLSCSPISGHRSVSWYQQTPGQGLQFLFEYFSETQRNKGNFPGRFSGRQFSNSRSEMNVSTLELGDSALYLCASSLGGGQGPQHFGDGTRLSIL.

This clonotype was observed a handful of times. The chain links TRBV7-6 to TRBJ2-2, with D perhaps being TRBD1 or TRBD2 (5 bases each). CDR1 SGHVS and CDR2 FNYEAQ come from the germline V gene. V lost 1 base, J lost 7 bases, and 10 bases lay in between. The CDR3 is 14 residues long. CDR3 sequence: CASSLVSGSGELFF. CDR3 nucleotide sequence: TGTGCCAGCAGCTTAGTTTCAGGGAGCGGGGAGCTGTTTTTT.

J is TRBJ2-7 and V is TRBV4-2; 13 bases agree with TRBD2. The CDR3 runs 16 residues. In germline, CDR1 is LGHNA, CDR2 YNFKEQ. V was pared by 0 bases and J by 3 bases, with 2 bases of the junction left unmatched. Here the CDR3 reads CASSQEGTSGIYEQYF. The CDR3 DNA follows: TGTGCCAGCAGCCAAGAAGGGACTAGCGGGATCTACGAGCAGTACTTC.

This clonotype was seen once. The genes are TRBV7-9 and TRBJ2-1, with a possible D match to TRBD2 (6 bases). This CDR3 contains 13 residues. Germline loops: CDR1 SEHNR, CDR2 FQNEAQ (reference sequence). V was cut by 0 bases and J by 6 bases, with 6 bases left in between. This chain's CDR3 is CASSLASGNEQFF. The CDR3 nucleotides are TGTGCCAGCAGCTTAGCTAGCGGCAATGAGCAGTTCTTC.

In DNA, the CDR3 is TGTGCCAGCGGGGACAGGGGGATGCGGCCCGAAGCTTTCTTT. It encodes CASGDRGMRPEAFF. The rearrangement links TRBV13 to TRBJ1-1, with 11 nucleotides matching TRBD1. Germline V gene sequence: CDR1 PRHDT, CDR2 FYEKMQ (reference sequence). This CDR3 contains 14 residues. V trimming: 8 bases; J trimming: 8 bases; junction bases outside the gene matches: 10.

The J gene is TRBJ2-7, the V gene TRBV20-1; 8 bases agree with TRBD2. Germline loops: CDR1 DFQATT, CDR2 SNEGSKA (reference sequence). This CDR3 spans 13 amino acids. The V gene end was trimmed by 5 bases and the J gene end by 3 bases; junction bases not matched to a gene: 6. CDR3 DNA: TGCAGTGCTGTCGGACTAGCCAACTACGAGCAGTACTTC. This sequence encodes CSAVGLANYEQYF.

V usage is TRBV5-1 and J usage is TRBJ2-3; possibly TRBD1 for D (5 bases). The CDR3 has 16 amino acids. The germline V and J ends were trimmed by 1 base and 2 bases, with 14 bases remaining between them. The germline V gene encodes CDR1 SGHRS and CDR2 YFSETQ. The CDR3 coding sequence is TGCGCCAGCAGCTTGTACAGGCTGGGATCCACAGATACGCAGTATTTT. It yields the protein CASSLYRLGSTDTQYF.

The gene calls are TRBV7-9 and TRBJ2-7; TRBD2 is a possible D gene (6 bases). Deletions cut 6 bases from V and 5 bases from J, with 11 bases between. Germline V lookup: CDR1 SEHNR, CDR2 FQNEAQ (reference sequence). This CDR3 has 12 amino acids. CDR3 DNA sequence: TGTGCCAGCAGGGGCGCGGGGAACGAGCAGTACTTC. Protein product: CASRGAGNEQYF.